Listed here are 17 T cell receptor beta chains from one sample, sequenced in a study of identical twins. Using its own MiXCR run on the 5' RACE reads, TCRdb lists one record per CDR3 protein. The sample has around 1.7 million distinct CDR3 sequences, about 31% seen once. The material sequenced was cord blood. These receptors came from a newborn girl in good health.

CDR3 loop: CASSPPDGAVADTQYF. The CDR3 bases are TGTGCCAGCAGCCCACCGGACGGGGCAGTGGCAGATACGCAGTATTTT. The J gene is TRBJ2-3, the V gene TRBV27; D is perhaps TRBD1 or TRBD2 (5 bases each). Trimming left V 6 bases short and J 4 bases short, with 20 bases between. The CDR3 totals 16 residues. Germline V gives CDR1 MNHEY, CDR2 SMNVEV (reference sequence).

This clonotype was counted ten times or more. The chain couples TRBV9 to TRBJ2-7, with 7 bases aligning to TRBD1. Germline CDR1 reads SGDLS; CDR2 reads YYNGEE. The trim removed 3 bases at V and 6 bases at J, leaving 0 bases unmatched. The CDR3 runs to 11 residues. CDR3 sequence (DNA): TGTGCCAGCAGCGGGACAGGCGAGCAGTACTTC. Translation: CASSGTGEQYF.

The chain employs TRBV12-3 or TRBV12-4 and TRBJ1-5, with a possible D match to TRBD1 (6 bases). CDR3 length: 15 residues. Trimming removed 6 bases at V and 2 bases at J, with 14 bases between. The DNA of the CDR3 is TGTGCCAGCAGGAGTGGACAGCCACGCAATCAGCCCCAGCATTTT. Encoded protein: CASRSGQPRNQPQHF.

This rearrangement joins TRBV2 to TRBJ1-2; no clear D gene. V was cut by 8 bases and J by 2 bases, with 12 bases left in between. Looked up from germline, CDR1 is SNHLY and CDR2 is FYNNEI. The CDR3 has 13 residues. The CDR3 loop reads CASRPDFNYGYTF. CDR3 in DNA: TGTGCCAGCCGGCCGGACTTCAACTATGGCTACACCTTC.

This clonotype was picked up one time. This chain uses TRBV7-8 with TRBJ2-2, with D tentatively TRBD1 (6 bases). The V end lost 2 bases, the J end lost 4 bases, and 11 bases lay between the germline ends. The germline CDR1 and CDR2 sequences are SGHVS and FQNEAQ. The CDR3 contains 15 residues. The CDR3 protein is CASSLRGHSTGELFF. The CDR3 DNA follows: TGTGCCAGCAGCTTAAGGGGACACAGCACCGGGGAGCTGTTTTTT.

The V call is TRBV24-1, the J call TRBJ1-2; possibly TRBD1 for D (6 bases). Germline V gives CDR1 KGHDR, CDR2 SFDVKD. V was trimmed by 7 bases and J by 6 bases, leaving 14 bases between them. The CDR3 consists of 13 residues. The CDR3 DNA sequence: TGTGCCACCAGGGATCCCCGGACAGATGGCTACACCTTC. As protein: CATRDPRTDGYTF.

This chain connects TRBV25-1 to TRBJ1-4; no clear D. Germline assignment: CDR1 MGHDK and CDR2 SYGVNS. The length of the CDR3 is 14 residues. V lost 3 bases and J 0 bases, leaving 5 bases between the germline ends. The chain's CDR3 is CASSDKTTNEKLFF. The CDR3 DNA is TGTGCCAGCAGTGACAAAACAACTAATGAAAAACTGTTTTTT.

The J gene is TRBJ1-5, the V gene TRBV21-1; TRBD1, as called in the table, went unchecked against the DNA. TRBV21-1 is a listed pseudogene. CDR3 length equals 18 residues. The CDR3 sequence: CASTPKLGGELSNQPQHF. CDR3 nucleotide sequence: TGTGCCAGCACCCCAAAATTGGGGGGGGAGTTGAGCAATCAGCCCCAGCATTTT.

At least ten counts were recorded for this clonotype. V and J are TRBV25-1 and TRBJ2-7; D ambiguous. V shed 9 bases and J shed 2 bases, with 14 bases lying between them. The CDR3 loop spans 13 amino acids. The germline V gene encodes CDR1 MGHDK and CDR2 SYGVNS. CDR3 residues: CASAGDPPYEQYF. The CDR3 nucleotides are TGTGCCAGTGCTGGAGATCCACCCTACGAGCAGTACTTC.

This clonotype was found a few times. This sequence joins TRBV11-2 and TRBJ2-3; 10 bases match TRBD2. Per the germline V gene, CDR1 is SGHAT and CDR2 is FQNNGV. V was clipped by 4 bases and J by 1 base; unmatched bases: 5. The CDR3 runs 16 residues. CDR3 loop: CASSSRGLAGTDTQYF. The CDR3 nucleotides read TGTGCCAGCAGCTCACGCGGACTAGCGGGCACAGATACGCAGTATTTT.

The chain recombines TRBV3-1 with TRBJ1-1, with 9 bases fitting TRBD1. Per the germline V gene, CDR1 is LGHDT and CDR2 is YNNKEL (reference sequence). The CDR3 is 14 residues long. The trim removed 6 bases at V and 5 bases at J, leaving 7 bases unmatched. The CDR3 coding sequence is TGTGCCAGCAGGTACGGACAGGGGAGGACTGAAGCTTTCTTT. Translated: CASRYGQGRTEAFF.

The CDR3 DNA reads as TGTGCCAGCAGTTTAGCGCGGCCAATCTACTTTTGGACATCTAACTATGGCTACACCTTC. Translated: CASSLARPIYFWTSNYGYTF. The genes are TRBV12-3 or TRBV12-4 and TRBJ1-2; possibly TRBD1 for D (5 bases). V was cut by 0 bases and J by 0 bases, with 23 bases left in between. This CDR3 is 20 amino acids long.

The chain employs TRBV10-3 and TRBJ2-5; the match to TRBD2 covers 14 bases. This CDR3 has 15 residues. With V trimmed by 8 bases and J by 8 bases, 10 bases remained unmatched. The germline CDR1 and CDR2 sequences are ENHRY and SYGVKD. CDR3 sequence reads: CAIGTSGGPWDTQYF. The CDR3 DNA is TGTGCCATCGGGACTAGCGGGGGCCCCTGGGATACCCAGTACTTC.

The V call is TRBV14, the J call TRBJ2-3, with D unclear. The CDR3 runs 14 residues. CDR1 and CDR2 from the germline V gene are SGHDN and FVKESK. Deletions cut 4 bases from V and 2 bases from J, with 10 bases between. The CDR3 sequence is CASSPNLATDTQYF. CDR3 bases: TGTGCCAGCAGCCCGAATTTAGCCACAGATACGCAGTATTTT. Supplemented by reference TRBV14 and TRBJ2-3, the full variable domain reads EAGVTQFPSHSVIEKGQTVTLRCDPISGHDNLYWYRRVMGKEIKFLLHFVKESKQDESGMPNNRFLAERTGGTYSTLKVQPAELEDSGVYFCASSPNLATDTQYFGPGTRLTVL.

In this sample, this clonotype turned up a few times. The chain is built from TRBV24-1 and TRBJ2-3; TRBD2 matches 12 bases. Looked up from germline, CDR1 is KGHDR and CDR2 is SFDVKD. The CDR3 totals 15 residues. V gave up 5 bases and J gave up 3 bases; unmatched junction bases: 2. CDR3 sequence reads: CATSGLAGETDTQYF. In DNA, the CDR3 is TGTGCCACCAGTGGACTAGCGGGAGAGACAGATACGCAGTATTTT.

A remark on this clonotype: At one of its ends the junction is not consistent with the germline gene, which may arise from a read error. CDR3 in DNA: TGTGCCAGCAGCTTAGCGGGACTAGCGGGGGTAGATGCGCAGTATTTT. Translation: CASSLAGLAGVDAQYF. This chain joins TRBV7-2 and TRBJ2-3; 14 nucleotides match TRBD2. Germline loops: CDR1 SGHTA, CDR2 FQGNSA. CDR3 length equals 16 residues. Full variable domain (missing parts from reference TRBV7-2 and TRBJ2-3): GAGVSQSPSNKVTEKGKDVELRCDPISGHTALYWYRQSLGQGLEFLIYFQGNSAPDKSGLPSDRFSAERTGGSVSTLTIQRTQQEDSAVYLCASSLAGLAGVDAQYFGPGTRLTVL.

V is TRBV13 and J is TRBJ1-5, with D maybe TRBD1 (5 bases). Germline loops: CDR1 PRHDT, CDR2 FYEKMQ (reference sequence). Deletions cut 6 bases from V and 6 bases from J, with 15 bases between. CDR3 size: 14 residues. The CDR3 protein is CASSQSGGSQPQHF. Here the CDR3 DNA reads TGTGCCAGCAGTCAAAGCGGGGGATCTCAGCCCCAGCATTTT.